Below, 23 T cell receptor beta chains from the same sample are listed, as sequenced in a study of siplizumab effects on memory and regulatory T cells. Sequenced by immunoSEQ multiplex PCR; TCRdb stores in-frame clones only, minus some. In the table there are approximately 65,000 clones, 75% to 90% of which are singletons. Material: memory CD4+ T cells sorted from blood. These receptors were taken from a human donor in good health.

The chain carries TRBV5-4 and TRBJ1-4, with 7 nucleotides matching TRBD1. With 1 base clipped from V and 6 bases from J, the junction kept 6 bases outside the gene matches. The germline V gene has CDR1 SGHNT and CDR2 YYREEE (reference sequence). The CDR3 sequence is 15 residues long. The CDR3 reads CASSLPGTVDEKLFF. In DNA form, the CDR3 reads TGTGCCAGCAGCTTGCCCGGGACAGTAGATGAAAAACTGTTTTTT.

The chain joins TRBV5-1 to TRBJ1-3; D gene ambiguous. V was pared by 3 bases and J by 4 bases, with 8 bases between. This CDR3 region has 13 residues. Germline V CDR1 and CDR2: SGHRS, YFSETQ. CDR3 in amino acids: CASSSALGNTIYF. For the CDR3, the DNA is TGCGCCAGCAGCTCGGCCCTAGGAAACACCATATATTTT.

The chain joins TRBV30 to TRBJ2-1, with D perhaps given as TRBD1 or TRBD2 (5 bases each). In germline, CDR1 is GTSNPN, CDR2 SVGIG (reference sequence). This CDR3 has 16 amino acids. The V end was cut by 1 base, the J end by 6 bases, with 19 bases between. CDR3 in amino acids: CAWSAPGPALLNEQFF. CDR3 DNA sequence: TGTGCCTGGAGTGCACCGGGACCAGCGTTACTCAATGAGCAGTTCTTC.

This clone was detected only a few times. This chain connects TRBV19 to TRBJ1-1, with D perhaps matching TRBD1 (5 bases). This CDR3 spans 16 amino acids. The germline V and J ends were trimmed by 5 bases and 6 bases, with 22 bases remaining between them. Germline loops: CDR1 LNHDA, CDR2 SQIVND (reference sequence). In DNA form, the CDR3 reads TGTGCCAGTAGTGCAATGTCTAGCCCTCAGGGCGCTGAAGCTTTCTTT. Encoded protein: CASSAMSSPQGAEAFF. Full variable domain (rest looked up from reference TRBV19 and TRBJ1-1): DGGITQSPKYLFRKEGQNVTLSCEQNLNHDAMYWYRQDPGQGLRLIYYSQIVNDFQKGDIAEGYSVSREKKESFPLTVTSAQKNPTAFYLCASSAMSSPQGAEAFFGQGTRLTVV.

The chain uses TRBV5-8 and TRBJ1-6; TRBD1 is a possible D gene (6 bases). The CDR3 has 15 amino acids. Germline V CDR1 and CDR2: SGHTS, YDEGEE. Deletions cut 0 bases from V and 7 bases from J, with 11 bases between. CDR3 in amino acids: CASSLVGTPNSPLHF. The CDR3 DNA sequence: TGTGCCAGCAGCTTGGTGGGGACACCCAATTCACCCCTCCACTTT.

The chain links TRBV4-1 to TRBJ2-1; 10 positions agree with TRBD2. V lost 0 bases to trimming and J lost 4 bases; unmatched junction nucleotides: 9. This CDR3 contains 18 residues. Germline CDR1 reads MGHRA; CDR2 reads YSYEKL. The CDR3 nucleotides are TGCGCCAGCAGCCAAGATCGGCTAGCGGGAGTTGGTTACAATGAGCAGTTCTTC. Its protein product is CASSQDRLAGVGYNEQFF.

The chain joins TRBV15 to TRBJ2-7; D gene uncertain. The CDR3 consists of 18 residues. The V and J ends lost 0 bases and 0 bases respectively, with 18 bases between them. The germline V gene encodes CDR1 LNHNV and CDR2 YYDKDF (reference sequence). Here the CDR3 reads CATSRDDIYLSSSYEQYF. Written as DNA, the CDR3 is TGTGCCACCAGCAGAGATGACATCTACCTTTCAAGCTCCTACGAGCAGTACTTC.

The rearrangement joins TRBV27 to TRBJ1-1; possibly TRBD1 for D (5 bases). The CDR3 length is 13 residues. Looked up from germline, CDR1 is MNHEY and CDR2 is SMNVEV (reference sequence). Trimming took off 3 bases at V and 4 bases at J, with 9 bases between the two ends. The CDR3 protein is CASSLLDTTEAFF. The DNA of the CDR3 is TGTGCCAGCAGTTTGTTGGACACCACTGAAGCTTTCTTT.

The chain is built from TRBV2 and TRBJ2-7, with a weak D call TRBD2 (5 bases). Trimming left V 4 bases short and J 4 bases short, with 8 bases between. The CDR3 extends over 12 amino acids. Germline V gene lookup returns CDR1 SNHLY and CDR2 FYNNEI. This CDR3 is CASSALAYEQYF. In nucleotides, the CDR3 is TGTGCCAGCAGTGCTCTAGCTTACGAGCAGTACTTC.

This chain joins TRBV2 and TRBJ2-7; D is undetermined. The CDR3 sequence is 10 residues long. Trimming removed 9 bases at V and 3 bases at J, with 6 bases between. The germline gives CDR1 SNHLY, CDR2 FYNNEI. As DNA, the CDR3 is TGTGCCAGTGAAAACTACGAGCAGTACTTC. It codes for CASENYEQYF.

The V and J genes are TRBV19 and TRBJ2-1; D is ambiguous. The CDR3 is made up of 13 amino acids. The V end lost 5 bases, the J end lost 7 bases, and 12 bases lay between the germline ends. Germline V lookup: CDR1 LNHDA, CDR2 SQIVND (reference sequence). CDR3 DNA sequence: TGTGCCAGTAGTTCCACCTACCAAAATGAGCAGTTCTTC. Its translation: CASSSTYQNEQFF.

This chain uses TRBV5-1 with TRBJ2-1; 12 positions agree with TRBD2. V shed 0 bases, J shed 7 bases, and the junction held 2 bases outside the gene matches. CDR3 length equals 15 residues. Looked up from germline, CDR1 is SGHRS and CDR2 is YFSETQ. CDR3 sequence: CASSLVTSGGNEQFF. DNA of the CDR3: TGCGCCAGCAGCTTGGTGACTAGCGGGGGAAATGAGCAGTTCTTC.

This chain links TRBV5-1 with TRBJ2-3; 9 nucleotides align to TRBD2. Losses at the gene ends were 4 bases for V and 3 bases for J; bases not matched to a gene: 9. CDR3 length: 16 residues. Germline lookup yields CDR1 SGHRS and CDR2 YFSETQ. CDR3 in amino acids: CASSQSGGPTTDTQYF. For the CDR3, the DNA is TGCGCCAGCAGCCAAAGCGGGGGGCCTACAACAGATACGCAGTATTTT.

The chain links TRBV11-3 to TRBJ2-1, with 10 bases that match TRBD2. With V trimmed by 5 bases and J by 3 bases, 4 bases remained unmatched. The CDR3 has 15 amino acids. CDR1 and CDR2 from the germline V gene are SGHNT and YENEEA. CDR3 amino acids: CASSPSGGYYNEQFF. DNA of the CDR3: TGTGCCAGCAGCCCTAGCGGGGGATACTACAATGAGCAGTTCTTC. Full variable domain (missing parts from reference TRBV11-3 and TRBJ2-1): EAGVVQSPRYKIIEKKQPVAFWCNPISGHNTLYWYLQNLGQGPELLIRYENEEAVDDSQLPKDRFSAERLKGVDSTLKIQPAELGDSAVYLCASSPSGGYYNEQFFGPGTRLTVL.

The CDR3 region has the DNA TGTGCCAGCCTCCCGCGGACTAGCGGGGGACGCTTATACTTC. Protein: CASLPRTSGGRLYF. The chain links TRBV2 to TRBJ2-5; TRBD2 matches 13 bases. CDR3 length equals 14 residues. The germline CDR1 and CDR2 sequences are SNHLY and FYNNEI. The V gene end was trimmed by 8 bases and the J gene end by 14 bases; junction bases not matched to a gene: 14. Drawing the rest from reference TRBV2 and TRBJ2-5, the complete variable domain is EPEVTQTPSHQVTQMGQEVILRCVPISNHLYFYWYRQILGQKVEFLVSFYNNEISEKSEIFDDQFSVERPDGSNFTLKIRSTKLEDSAMYFCASLPRTSGGRLYFGPGTRLLVL.

The chain uses TRBV5-4 and TRBJ2-5, with TRBD1 identical over 8 bases. The CDR3 covers 16 residues. The J segment lost 1 base and the V segment lost 3 bases, leaving 8 bases of the junction unmatched. CDR1 SGHNT and CDR2 YYREEE come from the germline V gene (reference sequence). The CDR3 is CASSSRDRPSQETQYF. The DNA of the CDR3 is TGTGCCAGCAGCTCAAGGGACAGGCCTTCCCAAGAGACCCAGTACTTC.

The rearrangement joins TRBV27 to TRBJ2-7, with unresolved D. The V gene lost 2 bases and the J gene lost 2 bases, with 13 bases spanning the gap. Germline V gene data show CDR1 as MNHEY and CDR2 as SMNVEV (reference sequence). The CDR3 runs to 15 residues. The CDR3 bases are TGTGCCAGCAGTTTAAGCAGCGTTCCTACCTACGAGCAGTACTTC. Protein: CASSLSSVPTYEQYF.

This clone was observed a single time. The J gene is TRBJ1-1, the V gene TRBV6-1; 7 bases map to TRBD1. This CDR3 spans 15 amino acids. J gave up 6 bases and V 6 bases, and 13 bases lay outside the gene matches. The germline CDR1 and CDR2 sequences are MNHNS and SASEGT. The CDR3 DNA is TGTGCCAGCAGCATTCGACAGGGACGAGGGTCTGAAGCTTTCTTT. Translation: CASSIRQGRGSEAFF.

The V and J genes are TRBV7-2 and TRBJ2-5; TRBD2 is a possible D gene (5 bases). The germline V gene has CDR1 SGHTA and CDR2 FQGNSA. The V end was cut by 1 base, the J end by 6 bases, with 15 bases between. This CDR3 has 15 residues. The CDR3 sequence is CASSLEPGLRQTQYF. CDR3 bases: TGTGCCAGCAGCTTAGAGCCGGGATTGAGGCAGACCCAGTACTTC.

The sample holds one count of this clone. The chain has TRBV5-4 and TRBJ2-5; 11 bases map to TRBD2. CDR3 length equals 14 residues. Germline-derived CDR1 and CDR2 are SGHNT and YYREEE (reference sequence). V was pared by 4 bases and J by 4 bases, with 3 bases of the junction left unmatched. The CDR3 loop reads CASSPGLAAETQYF. CDR3 nucleotide sequence: TGTGCCAGCAGCCCGGGACTAGCGGCAGAGACCCAGTACTTC.

The chain combines TRBV6-5 with TRBJ2-5, with TRBD2 as a possible D gene (6 bases). Germline CDR1 MNHEY, CDR2 SVGAGI. This CDR3 is built from 13 residues. V lost 7 bases, J lost 4 bases, and 13 bases lay in between. CDR3 protein: CASTAEGSETQYF. CDR3 sequence (DNA): TGTGCCAGCACCGCGGAGGGGTCAGAGACCCAGTACTTC.

The chain joins TRBV5-5 to TRBJ1-2, with a tentative D call TRBD1 (6 bases). Looked up from germline, CDR1 is SGHKS and CDR2 is YYEKEE (reference sequence). The CDR3 is made up of 14 amino acids. The V end lost 1 base, the J end lost 7 bases, and 14 bases lay between the germline ends. For the CDR3, the DNA is TGTGCCAGCAGCTTGTTACAGGGCGAGCTTGGCTACACCTTC. Translating gives CASSLLQGELGYTF.

The chain employs TRBV6-1 and TRBJ2-5, with D possibly matching TRBD1 (6 bases). Trimming took 5 bases from V and 1 from J, leaving 14 bases between them. Germline CDR1 is MNHNS and CDR2 is SASEGT. CDR3 length equals 15 residues. The CDR3 nucleotides read TGTGCCAGCAGTCGAACAGGGAACGGCCAAGAGACCCAGTACTTC. This sequence encodes CASSRTGNGQETQYF.